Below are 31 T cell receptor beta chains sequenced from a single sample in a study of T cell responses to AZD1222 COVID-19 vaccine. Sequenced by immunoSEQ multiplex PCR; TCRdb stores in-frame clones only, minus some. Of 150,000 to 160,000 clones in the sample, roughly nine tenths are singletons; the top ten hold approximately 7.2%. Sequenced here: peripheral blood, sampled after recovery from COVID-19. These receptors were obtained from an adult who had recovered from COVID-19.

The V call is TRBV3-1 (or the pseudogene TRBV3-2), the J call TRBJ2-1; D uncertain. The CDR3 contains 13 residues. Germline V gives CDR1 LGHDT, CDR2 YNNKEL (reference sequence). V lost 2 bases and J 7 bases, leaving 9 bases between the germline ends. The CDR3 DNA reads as TGTGCCAGCAGCCAATTGAACCGGAATGAGCAGTTCTTC. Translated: CASSQLNRNEQFF.

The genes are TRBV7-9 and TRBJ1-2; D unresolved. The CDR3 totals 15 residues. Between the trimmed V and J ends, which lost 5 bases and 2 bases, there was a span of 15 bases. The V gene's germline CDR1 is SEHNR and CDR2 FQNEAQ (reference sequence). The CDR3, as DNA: TGTGCCAGCAGCCGCACGGCGGGAGAAAACTATGGCTACACCTTC. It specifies CASSRTAGENYGYTF. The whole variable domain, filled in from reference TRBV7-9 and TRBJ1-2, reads DTGVSQNPRHKITKRGQNVTFRCDPISEHNRLYWYRQTLGQGPEFLTYFQNEAQLEKSRLLSDRFSAERPKGSFSTLEIQRTEQGDSAMYLCASSRTAGENYGYTFGSGTRLTVV.

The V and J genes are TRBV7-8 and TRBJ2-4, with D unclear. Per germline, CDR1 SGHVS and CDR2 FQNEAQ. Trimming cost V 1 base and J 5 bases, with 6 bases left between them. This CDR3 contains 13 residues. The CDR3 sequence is CASSLGGENIQYF. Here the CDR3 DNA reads TGTGCCAGCAGCTTAGGCGGTGAAAACATTCAGTACTTC.

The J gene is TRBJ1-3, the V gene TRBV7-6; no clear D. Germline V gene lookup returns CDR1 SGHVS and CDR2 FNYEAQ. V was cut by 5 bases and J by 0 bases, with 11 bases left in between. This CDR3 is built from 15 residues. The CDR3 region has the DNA TGTGCCAGCAGCCCGACACAAGGCTCTGGAAACACCATATATTTT. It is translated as CASSPTQGSGNTIYF.

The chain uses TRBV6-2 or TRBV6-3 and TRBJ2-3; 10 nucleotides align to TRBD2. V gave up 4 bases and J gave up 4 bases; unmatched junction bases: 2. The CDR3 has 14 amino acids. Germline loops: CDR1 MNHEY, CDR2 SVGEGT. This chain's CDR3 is CASSSGLASDTQYF. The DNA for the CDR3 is TGTGCCAGCAGTTCGGGACTAGCGTCAGATACGCAGTATTTT.

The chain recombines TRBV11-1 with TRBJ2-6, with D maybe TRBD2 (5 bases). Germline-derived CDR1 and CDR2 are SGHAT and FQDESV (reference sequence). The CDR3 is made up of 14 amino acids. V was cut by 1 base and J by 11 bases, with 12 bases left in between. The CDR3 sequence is CASSLGSEVDVLTF. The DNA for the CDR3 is TGTGCCAGCAGCTTAGGATCGGAGGTCGACGTCCTGACTTTC.

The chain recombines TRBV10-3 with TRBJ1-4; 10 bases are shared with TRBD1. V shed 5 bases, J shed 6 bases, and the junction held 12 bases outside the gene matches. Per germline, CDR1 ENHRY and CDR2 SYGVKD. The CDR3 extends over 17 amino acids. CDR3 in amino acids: CAISSRAAGTGDEKLFF. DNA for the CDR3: TGTGCCATCAGTAGTAGGGCGGCCGGGACAGGGGATGAAAAACTGTTTTTT.

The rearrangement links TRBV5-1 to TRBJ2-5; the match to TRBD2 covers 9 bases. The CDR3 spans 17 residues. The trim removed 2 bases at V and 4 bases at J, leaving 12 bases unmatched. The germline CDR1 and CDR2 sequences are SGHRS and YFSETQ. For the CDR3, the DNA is TGCGCCAGCAGCTTTGCAAGGCGGGAGGGCCATAGAGAGACCCAGTACTTC. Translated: CASSFARREGHRETQYF. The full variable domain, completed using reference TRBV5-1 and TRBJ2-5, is KAGVTQTPRYLIKTRGQQVTLSCSPISGHRSVSWYQQTPGQGLQFLFEYFSETQRNKGNFPGRFSGRQFSNSRSEMNVSTLELGDSALYLCASSFARREGHRETQYFGPGTRLLVL.

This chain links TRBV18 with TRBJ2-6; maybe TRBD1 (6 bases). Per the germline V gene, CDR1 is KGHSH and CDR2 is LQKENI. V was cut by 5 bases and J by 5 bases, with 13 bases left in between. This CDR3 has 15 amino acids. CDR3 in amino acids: CASSVDRSWANVLTF. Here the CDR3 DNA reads TGTGCCAGCTCAGTCGACAGGTCGTGGGCCAACGTCCTGACTTTC.

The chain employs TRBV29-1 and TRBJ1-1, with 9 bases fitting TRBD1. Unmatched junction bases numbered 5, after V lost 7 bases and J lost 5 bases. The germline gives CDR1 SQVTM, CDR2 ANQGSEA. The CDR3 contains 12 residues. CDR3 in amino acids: CSGLTGGTEAFF. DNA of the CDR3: TGCAGCGGCCTGACAGGGGGTACTGAAGCTTTCTTT. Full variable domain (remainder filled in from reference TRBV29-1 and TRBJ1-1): SAVISQKPSRDICQRGTSLTIQCQVDSQVTMMFWYRQQPGQSLTLIATANQGSEATYESGFVIDKFPISRPNLTFSTLTVSNMSPEDSSIYLCSGLTGGTEAFFGQGTRLTVV.

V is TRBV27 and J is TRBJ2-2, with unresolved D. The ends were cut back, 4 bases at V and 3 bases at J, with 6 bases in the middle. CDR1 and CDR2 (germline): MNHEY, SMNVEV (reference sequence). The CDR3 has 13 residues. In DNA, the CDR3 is TGTGCCAGCAGTTCCCGGCACACCGGGGAGCTGTTTTTT. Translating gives CASSSRHTGELFF.

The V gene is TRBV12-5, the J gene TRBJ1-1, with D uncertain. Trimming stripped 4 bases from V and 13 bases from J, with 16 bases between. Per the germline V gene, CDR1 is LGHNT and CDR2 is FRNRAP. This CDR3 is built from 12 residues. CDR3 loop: CASGYREGGFFF. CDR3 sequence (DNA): TGTGCTAGTGGTTACCGGGAGGGAGGATTTTTCTTT. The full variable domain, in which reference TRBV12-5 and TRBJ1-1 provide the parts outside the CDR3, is DARVTQTPRHKVTEMGQEVTMRCQPILGHNTVFWYRQTMMQGLELLAYFRNRAPLDDSGMPKDRFSAEMPDATLATLKIQPSEPRDSAVYFCASGYREGGFFFGQGTRLTVV.

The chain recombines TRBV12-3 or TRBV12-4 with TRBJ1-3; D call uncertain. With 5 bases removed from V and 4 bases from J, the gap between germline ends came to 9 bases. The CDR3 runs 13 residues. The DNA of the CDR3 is TGTGCCAGCAGTCTAGAGCTCGGAAACACCATATATTTT. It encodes CASSLELGNTIYF.

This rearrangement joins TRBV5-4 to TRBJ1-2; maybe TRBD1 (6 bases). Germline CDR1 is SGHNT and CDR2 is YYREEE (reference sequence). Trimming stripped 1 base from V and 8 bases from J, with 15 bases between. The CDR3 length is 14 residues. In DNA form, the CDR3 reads TGTGCCAGCAGCTTGCGGGCAGGGGTAGGGGGCTACACCTTC. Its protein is CASSLRAGVGGYTF.

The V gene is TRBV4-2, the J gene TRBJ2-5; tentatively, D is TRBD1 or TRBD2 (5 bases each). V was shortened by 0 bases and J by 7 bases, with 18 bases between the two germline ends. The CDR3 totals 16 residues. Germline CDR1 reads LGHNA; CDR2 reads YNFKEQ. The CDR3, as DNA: TGTGCCAGCAGCCAAGACAACCGGGACCCTCGGATGACCCAGTACTTC. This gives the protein CASSQDNRDPRMTQYF.

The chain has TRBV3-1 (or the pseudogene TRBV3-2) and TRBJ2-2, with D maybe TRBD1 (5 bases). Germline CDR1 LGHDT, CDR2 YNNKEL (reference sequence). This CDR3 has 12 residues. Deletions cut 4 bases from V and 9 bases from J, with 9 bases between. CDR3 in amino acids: CASSPWGRELFF. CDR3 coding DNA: TGTGCCAGCAGCCCCTGGGGCCGGGAGCTGTTTTTT.

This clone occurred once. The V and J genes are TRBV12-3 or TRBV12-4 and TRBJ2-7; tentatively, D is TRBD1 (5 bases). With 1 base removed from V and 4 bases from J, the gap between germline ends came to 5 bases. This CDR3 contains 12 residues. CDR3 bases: TGTGCCAGCAGTTTAGAGGGGTACGAGCAGTACTTC. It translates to CASSLEGYEQYF.

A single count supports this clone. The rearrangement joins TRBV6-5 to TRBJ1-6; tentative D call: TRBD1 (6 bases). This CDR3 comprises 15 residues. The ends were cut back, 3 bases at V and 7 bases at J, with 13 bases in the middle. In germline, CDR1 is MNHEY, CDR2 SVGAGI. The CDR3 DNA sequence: TGTGCCAGCAGTTATAAACAGGGTTGGAATTCACCCCTCCACTTT. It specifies CASSYKQGWNSPLHF.

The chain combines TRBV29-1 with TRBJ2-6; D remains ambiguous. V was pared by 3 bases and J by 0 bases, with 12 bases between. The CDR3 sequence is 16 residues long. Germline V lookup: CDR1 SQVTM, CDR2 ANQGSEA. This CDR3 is CSVDSSGLSGANVLTF. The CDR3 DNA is TGCAGCGTTGACTCTTCGGGCCTCTCTGGGGCCAACGTCCTGACTTTC.

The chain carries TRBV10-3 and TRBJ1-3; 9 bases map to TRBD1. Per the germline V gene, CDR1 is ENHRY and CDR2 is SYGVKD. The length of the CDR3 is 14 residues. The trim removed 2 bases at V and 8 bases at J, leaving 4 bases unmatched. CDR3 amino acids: CAISEHGQGYTIYF. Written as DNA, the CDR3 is TGTGCCATCAGTGAGCATGGACAGGGGTACACCATATATTTT.

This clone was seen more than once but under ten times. The CDR3 sequence is CASSFSSSAGGQFF. The CDR3 DNA follows: TGTGCCAGCAGCTTCTCTTCGAGTGCCGGAGGCCAGTTCTTC. The rearrangement uses TRBV11-2 and TRBJ2-1, with D perhaps matching TRBD2 (5 bases). With 3 bases removed from V and 13 bases from J, the gap between germline ends came to 19 bases. Germline V lookup: CDR1 SGHAT, CDR2 FQNNGV. The CDR3 is made up of 14 amino acids.

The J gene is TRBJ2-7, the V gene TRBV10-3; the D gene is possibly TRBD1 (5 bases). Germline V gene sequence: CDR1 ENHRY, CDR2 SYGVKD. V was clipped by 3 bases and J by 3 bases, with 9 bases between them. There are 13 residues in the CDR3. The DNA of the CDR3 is TGTGCCATCAGTGAACAGGCAAACTACGAGCAGTACTTC. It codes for CAISEQANYEQYF.

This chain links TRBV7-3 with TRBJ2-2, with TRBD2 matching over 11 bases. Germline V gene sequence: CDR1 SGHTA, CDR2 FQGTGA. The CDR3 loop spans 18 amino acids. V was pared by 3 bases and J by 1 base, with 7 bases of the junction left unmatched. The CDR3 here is CASSFSTGTSGNTGELFF. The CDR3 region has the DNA TGTGCCAGCAGCTTCTCGACCGGGACTAGCGGGAACACCGGGGAGCTGTTTTTT.

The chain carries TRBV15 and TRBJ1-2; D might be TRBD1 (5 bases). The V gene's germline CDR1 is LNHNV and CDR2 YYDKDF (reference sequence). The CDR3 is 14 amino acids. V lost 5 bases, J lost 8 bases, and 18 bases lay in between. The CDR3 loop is CATSLQTGTFGYTF. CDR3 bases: TGTGCCACCAGCCTACAAACCGGGACCTTCGGCTACACCTTC.

DNA for the CDR3: TGTGCCAGCAGCTTCAGCCACCAAGAGACCCAGTACTTC. Translating gives CASSFSHQETQYF. This rearrangement joins TRBV11-2 to TRBJ2-5; no reliable D call. V was cut by 3 bases and J by 0 bases, with 5 bases left in between. CDR1 is SGHAT and CDR2 is FQNNGV in the germline V gene. CDR3 length: 13 amino acids.

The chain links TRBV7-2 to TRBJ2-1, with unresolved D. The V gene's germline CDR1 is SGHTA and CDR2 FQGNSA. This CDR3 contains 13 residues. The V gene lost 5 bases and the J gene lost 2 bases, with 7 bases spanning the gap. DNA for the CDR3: TGTGCCAGCAGCCCTGGTACCTACAATGAGCAGTTCTTC. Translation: CASSPGTYNEQFF.

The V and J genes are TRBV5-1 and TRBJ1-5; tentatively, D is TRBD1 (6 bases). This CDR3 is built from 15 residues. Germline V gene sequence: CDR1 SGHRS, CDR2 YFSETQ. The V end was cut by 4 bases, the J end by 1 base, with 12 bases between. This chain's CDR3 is CASSPGQGSNQPQHF. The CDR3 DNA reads TGCGCCAGCAGCCCCGGGCAGGGGAGCAATCAGCCCCAGCATTTT.

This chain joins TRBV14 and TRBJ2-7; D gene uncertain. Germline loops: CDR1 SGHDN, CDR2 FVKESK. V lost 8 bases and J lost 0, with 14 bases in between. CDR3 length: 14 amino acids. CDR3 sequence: CASSPLGVSYEQYF. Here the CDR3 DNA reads TGTGCCAGCTCCCCATTGGGCGTCTCCTACGAGCAGTACTTC.

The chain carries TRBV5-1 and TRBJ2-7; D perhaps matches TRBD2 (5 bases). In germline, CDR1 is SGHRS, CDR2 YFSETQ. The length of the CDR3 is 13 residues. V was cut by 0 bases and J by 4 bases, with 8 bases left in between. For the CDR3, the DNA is TGCGCCAGCAGCTTGGGACGGGAATACGAGCAGTACTTC. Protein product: CASSLGREYEQYF.

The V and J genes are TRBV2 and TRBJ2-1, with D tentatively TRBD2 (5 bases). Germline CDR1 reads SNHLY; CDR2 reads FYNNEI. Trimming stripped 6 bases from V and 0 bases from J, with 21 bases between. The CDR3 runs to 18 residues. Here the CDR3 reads CASSSPSSGGSSYNEQFF. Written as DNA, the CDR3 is TGTGCCAGCAGCTCCCCGTCCTCGGGTGGGAGCTCCTACAATGAGCAGTTCTTC.

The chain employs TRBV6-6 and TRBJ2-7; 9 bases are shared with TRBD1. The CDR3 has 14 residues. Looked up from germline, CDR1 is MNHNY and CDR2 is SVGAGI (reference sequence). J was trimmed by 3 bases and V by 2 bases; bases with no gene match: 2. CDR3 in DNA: TGTGCCAGCAGTTACGAGACAGGGGGCTACGAGCAGTACTTC. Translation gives CASSYETGGYEQYF.